The table lists the clone carrying this T cell receptor (beta chain) with a count of one. These data come from a study of blood T cells in healthy people across ages. Next came a second PCR, run for roughly 6 to 11 cycles, which used a sample-barcoded 5' primer along with a J-beta primer mix. TCRdb re-called the 5' RACE reads through MiXCR, storing one row per CDR3 protein. This sample has approximately 900,000 distinct CDR3 sequences, with around 49% found just once. Germline V CDR1 and CDR2: MNHEY, SVGAGI. V lost 2 bases and J lost 0, with 10 bases in between. The CDR3 is made up of 15 amino acids. The TCR was taken from a man in his thirties or forties in good health. The sequenced material came from blood. The chain links TRBV6-5 to TRBJ1-2; D not resolved. Here the CDR3 reads CASSYADRANYGYTF. CDR3 DNA sequence: TGTGCCAGCAGTTACGCGGACCGGGCTAACTATGGCTACACCTTC.